These 17 T cell receptor beta chains were all obtained from the same sample, sequenced in a study of blood T cells in healthy people across ages. A second PCR, run for roughly 7 to 11 cycles, used a sample-barcoded 5' primer plus a J-beta primer mix. TCRdb redid the calling of the 5' RACE reads with MiXCR, one entry per CDR3 protein. The sample lists roughly 1,800,000 distinct CDR3 sequences, just under 50% seen once, with less than 2.5% in the top ten. The sequenced material came from blood. The receptors here all came from a woman aged 40-49 years in good health.

This chain connects TRBV4-2 to TRBJ2-1; 11 bases fit TRBD1. The trim removed 4 bases at V and 5 bases at J, leaving 4 bases unmatched. The CDR3 consists of 15 residues. The V gene's germline CDR1 is LGHNA and CDR2 YNFKEQ. CDR3 DNA: TGTGCCAGCAGCCGACGGGACAGGGGGGACAATGAGCAGTTCTTC. This translates into CASSRRDRGDNEQFF.

This clonotype appeared once. The chain joins TRBV7-3 to TRBJ2-2; a possible D gene is TRBD1 (6 bases). The CDR3 covers 15 residues. Per the germline V gene, CDR1 is SGHTA and CDR2 is FQGTGA. Trimming left V 0 bases short and J 3 bases short, with 8 bases between. Written as DNA, the CDR3 is TGTGCCAGCAGCTTAACGGGGGCGGACACCGGGGAGCTGTTTTTT. It codes for CASSLTGADTGELFF.

In this sample, this clonotype turned up a few times. The gene calls are TRBV20-1 and TRBJ2-1; the D gene is possibly TRBD2 (6 bases). The V gene lost 7 bases and the J gene lost 4 bases, with 20 bases spanning the gap. The CDR3 is 15 amino acids. Looked up from germline, CDR1 is DFQATT and CDR2 is SNEGSKA (reference sequence). The CDR3 DNA reads as TGCAGTGTTGACGGGGGAACCGGCGGATACAATGAGCAGTTCTTC. Translation gives CSVDGGTGGYNEQFF.

The chain carries TRBV10-3 and TRBJ1-5; TRBD1 might be the D (6 bases). V was pared by 3 bases and J by 6 bases, with 15 bases between. The CDR3 covers 15 residues. Germline CDR1 reads ENHRY; CDR2 reads SYGVKD. CDR3 sequence reads: CAISDRDKGGQPQHF. DNA of the CDR3: TGTGCCATCAGTGACCGGGACAAGGGGGGTCAGCCCCAGCATTTT.

This chain joins TRBV11-3 and TRBJ2-5; the match to TRBD2 covers 13 bases. Trimming took 5 bases from V and 2 from J; bases not matched to a gene: 8. The CDR3 spans 17 residues. Germline CDR1 SGHNT, CDR2 YENEEA. The CDR3 DNA reads TGTGCCAGCAGCCAGACGGGACTAGCGGGGCATCAAGAGACCCAGTACTTC. Translating gives CASSQTGLAGHQETQYF.

V is TRBV29-1 and J is TRBJ2-3, with TRBD2 matching over 8 bases. Germline V CDR1 and CDR2: SQVTM, ANQGSEA. V shed 4 bases, J shed 1 base, and the junction held 4 bases outside the gene matches. The CDR3 has 14 amino acids. The CDR3 nucleotides read TGCAGCGTTGCAGCGACTAGCGGCACAGATACGCAGTATTTT. Residues: CSVAATSGTDTQYF.

This clonotype was seen only a few times. The chain recombines TRBV7-2 with TRBJ1-4; D is ambiguous. Trimming removed 5 bases at V and 15 bases at J, with 19 bases between. This CDR3 spans 13 amino acids. The germline V gene has CDR1 SGHTA and CDR2 FQGNSA. DNA for the CDR3: TGTGCCAGCAGCCCCGGCCCCTCCTCGGGAGTGTTTTTT. Amino acids: CASSPGPSSGVFF. The whole variable domain, filled in from reference TRBV7-2 and TRBJ1-4, reads GAGVSQSPSNKVTEKGKDVELRCDPISGHTALYWYRQSLGQGLEFLIYFQGNSAPDKSGLPSDRFSAERTGGSVSTLTIQRTQQEDSAVYLCASSPGPSSGVFFGSGTQLSVL.

The chain carries TRBV4-1 and TRBJ1-4, with TRBD1 as a possible D gene (5 bases). V lost 0 bases and J lost 1, with 9 bases in between. The germline V gene has CDR1 MGHRA and CDR2 YSYEKL. This CDR3 is 16 amino acids long. Written as DNA, the CDR3 is TGCGCCAGCAGCCAAGATAGTAGGGGAACTAATGAAAAACTGTTTTTT. Its protein is CASSQDSRGTNEKLFF.

This clonotype was seen only a few times. The CDR3 here is CASSQDEVQPQHF. DNA of the CDR3: TGTGCCAGCAGCCAAGATGAGGTACAGCCCCAGCATTTT. The chain couples TRBV3-1 to TRBJ1-5; unclear D gene. Trimming took off 0 bases at V and 7 bases at J, with 7 bases between the two ends. The CDR3 spans 13 residues. The germline V gene encodes CDR1 LGHDT and CDR2 YNNKEL (reference sequence).

The chain couples TRBV20-1 to TRBJ2-3, with D unresolved. V was cut by 6 bases and J by 2 bases, with 18 bases left in between. CDR3 size: 15 residues. Germline V CDR1 and CDR2: DFQATT, SNEGSKA (reference sequence). CDR3 DNA: TGCAGTGCCACCAGACCCCGATCATACACAGATACGCAGTATTTT. It yields the protein CSATRPRSYTDTQYF.

This chain connects TRBV5-1 to TRBJ1-2, with TRBD1 matching over 7 bases. V trimming: 3 bases; J trimming: 10 bases; junction bases outside the gene matches: 12. Germline values: CDR1 SGHRS, CDR2 YFSETQ. This CDR3 comprises 14 residues. In DNA form, the CDR3 reads TGCGCCAGCAGCTCACGACAGGGACGTACGGACTACACCTTC. Its translation is CASSSRQGRTDYTF.

This clonotype came up a few times. The V gene is TRBV29-1, the J gene TRBJ2-5, with D possibly being TRBD1 or TRBD2 (5 bases each). The CDR3 is 12 residues long. V lost 8 bases and J 4 bases, leaving 14 bases between the germline ends. Germline-derived CDR1 and CDR2 are SQVTM and ANQGSEA. Written as DNA, the CDR3 is TGCAGCCATGGGGGTAAACCAGAGACCCAGTACTTC. This codes for CSHGGKPETQYF. Combining the CDR3 with reference TRBV29-1 and TRBJ2-5 gives the whole variable domain SAVISQKPSRDICQRGTSLTIQCQVDSQVTMMFWYRQQPGQSLTLIATANQGSEATYESGFVIDKFPISRPNLTFSTLTVSNMSPEDSSIYLCSHGGKPETQYFGPGTRLLVL.

The chain has TRBV11-1 and TRBJ2-5, with TRBD1 matching over 7 bases. The CDR3 covers 15 residues. The V gene's germline CDR1 is SGHAT and CDR2 FQDESV (reference sequence). Germline trimming cut 5 bases from V and 11 bases from J; bases unmatched to any gene: 17. CDR3 loop: CASSPQTTGTDEQYF. The DNA of the CDR3 is TGTGCCAGCAGCCCTCAGACGACAGGGACAGATGAGCAGTACTTC.

This clonotype was seen a handful of times. This chain links TRBV9 with TRBJ1-6, with no clear D. Trimming pared 3 bases from V and 8 bases from J, leaving 15 bases between. The V gene's germline CDR1 is SGDLS and CDR2 YYNGEE. The CDR3 covers 15 residues. The CDR3 protein is CASSASGERDSPLHF. CDR3 DNA sequence: TGTGCCAGCAGCGCGTCCGGGGAGCGGGATTCACCCCTCCACTTT.

This clonotype was detected once. CDR3 in DNA: TGTGCCAGCAGCCGCCTTGGTTATTCCTTCTACGAGCAGTACTTC. Protein sequence: CASSRLGYSFYEQYF. The J gene is TRBJ2-7, the V gene TRBV27; D is uncertain. Germline V gene data show CDR1 as MNHEY and CDR2 as SMNVEV (reference sequence). V was cut by 6 bases and J by 3 bases, with 18 bases left in between. The CDR3 is 15 amino acids.

The genes are TRBV13 and TRBJ2-7; a possible D gene is TRBD2 (5 bases). Trimming cost V 8 bases and J 4 bases, with 18 bases left between them. Germline assignment: CDR1 PRHDT and CDR2 FYEKMQ (reference sequence). The CDR3 has 14 amino acids. In DNA, the CDR3 is TGTGCCAGCGGCCCGGGGTCGGCGGCGTACGAGCAGTACTTC. Its protein product is CASGPGSAAYEQYF.

The J gene is TRBJ1-2, the V gene TRBV12-3 or TRBV12-4, with a possible D match to TRBD1 (6 bases). The CDR3 runs 14 residues. Trimming took 7 bases from V and 2 from J, leaving 14 bases between them. The CDR3 nucleotides read TGTGCCAGCACCGTGGGGGGGCAGAACTATGGCTACACCTTC. Its protein is CASTVGGQNYGYTF.